This TCR beta chain was sequenced for a study of blood T cell repertoires in COVID-19. Study details: The United States, Italy and Spain supplied acute and convalescent COVID-19 samples.

As processed by the authors: The authors estimated nucleated cell counts from reference gene primer amplification. The table came from immunoSEQ multiplex PCR; TCRdb's copy has only in-frame clones and leaves some out. V and J calls and clone size follow that table, whereas D and trimming were derived from the DNA. Among a few hundred thousand clones listed, about 87% were seen once. After removal of 1 base from V and 4 bases from J, the junction contained 7 bases not matched to a gene. CDR1 LGHDT and CDR2 YNNKEL come from the germline V gene (reference sequence). The CDR3 runs to 16 residues. Sequenced input: peripheral blood. The clonotype originates from a woman between 65 and 79 years old with active or convalescent COVID-19. This rearrangement joins TRBV3-1 (or the pseudogene TRBV3-2) to TRBJ2-7, with TRBD2 identical over 10 bases. The CDR3 loop reads CASSQGVSGGGYEQYF. DNA for the CDR3: TGTGCCAGCAGCCAAGGGGTGAGCGGGGGGGGATACGAGCAGTACTTC.